The clone carrying this T cell receptor beta chain came up a few times. The V gene lost 7 bases and the J gene lost 5 bases, with 14 bases spanning the gap. Germline V gene data show CDR1 as ENHRY and CDR2 as SYGVKD. CDR3 length equals 14 residues. The table came from immunoSEQ multiplex PCR; TCRdb's copy has only in-frame clones and leaves some out. Of 55,000 to 80,000 clones in the sample, less than 90% are singletons; the top ten hold less than 3%. Time point meaning: after neoadjuvant nivolumab, at surgical resection. Stage II-IVA oral cavity squamous cell carcinoma was new and untreated by systemic or radiation therapy. Patients had HPV-negative, locally advanced oral cavity squamous cell carcinoma. The entry originates in a study of neoadjuvant anti-PD-1 for oral cavity cancer. Study background: Patients without progression got a fourth dose around day 43.

This chain joins TRBV10-3 and TRBJ2-2; D gene unclear. This receptor was obtained from a person between 40 and 79 years old with oral cavity squamous cell carcinoma. Source: PBMCs, taken after nivolumab (anti-PD-1) treatment. CDR3 in DNA: TGTGCCATCACGCCCCAGATCACTACCGGGGAGCTGTTTTTT. Translated, it gives CAITPQITTGELFF.